One sample yielded the 27 T cell receptor beta chains listed below, sequenced in a study of shared clonotypes between healthy human individuals. Libraries were prepared by immunoSEQ multiplex PCR; TCRdb keeps only in-frame clonotypes and omits some of them. The table lists about 490,000 clones, about 80% of them singletons, with around 12% in the top ten. The sample comprised PBMCs. These receptors were obtained from a middle-aged woman in good health. Some clones in this sample may be carry-over from other donors' samples.

The chain is built from TRBV9 and TRBJ2-7, with TRBD1 matching over 7 bases. Trimming removed 4 bases from V and 5 bases from J; junction bases left unmatched: 18. Germline V gene sequence: CDR1 SGDLS, CDR2 YYNGEE. The CDR3 loop spans 17 amino acids. The CDR3 DNA sequence: TGTGCCAGCAGCCCGCGAGGGGGCGCGGGCCTAAAGGACGAGCAGTACTTC. Translated: CASSPRGGAGLKDEQYF.

A note on this clone: A read error is the likely source, as a far larger clone sits one nucleotide away. Other nucleotide sequences from this sample produce the same CDR3. This chain connects TRBV2 to TRBJ1-5; D unclear. Germline V gives CDR1 SNHLY, CDR2 FYNNEI. Between the trimmed V and J ends, which lost 5 bases and 5 bases, there was a span of 10 bases. There are 13 residues in the CDR3. DNA of the CDR3: TGTGCCAGCAGTTTTGCGGGAGATCAGCCCCAGCATTTT. It codes for CASSFAGDQPQHF.

The chain has TRBV19 and TRBJ2-3, with D tentatively TRBD1 (5 bases). The CDR3 consists of 13 residues. V gave up 5 bases and J gave up 2 bases, with 8 bases separating them. Germline V gene data show CDR1 as LNHDA and CDR2 as SQIVND (reference sequence). The DNA of the CDR3 is TGTGCCAGTAGTTGGACAAACACAGATACGCAGTATTTT. Translating gives CASSWTNTDTQYF.

The chain carries TRBV14 and TRBJ2-3, with 7 bases matching TRBD2. Trimming took 1 base from V and 2 from J; bases not matched to a gene: 0. The CDR3 is 14 amino acids. The germline V gene has CDR1 SGHDN and CDR2 FVKESK. DNA for the CDR3: TGTGCCAGCAGCCAAGGACTAGCCACAGATACGCAGTATTTT. Its translation is CASSQGLATDTQYF.

The rearrangement links TRBV9 to TRBJ1-2; D possibly corresponds to TRBD1 (6 bases). V shed 1 base and J shed 4 bases, with 14 bases lying between them. This CDR3 is 15 amino acids long. Per germline, CDR1 SGDLS and CDR2 YYNGEE. DNA of the CDR3: TGTGCCAGCAGCGTATGGGCAGGGGCAATCTATGGCTACACCTTC. It codes for CASSVWAGAIYGYTF.

The chain links TRBV6-6 to TRBJ2-2; either TRBD1 or TRBD2 may supply D (5 bases each). This CDR3 spans 13 amino acids. Trimming stripped 10 bases from V and 5 bases from J, with 14 bases between. The germline V gene encodes CDR1 MNHNY and CDR2 SVGAGI (reference sequence). The CDR3 DNA reads as TGTGCCACCGGGACCCCGGGGACCGGGGAGCTGTTTTTT. It codes for CATGTPGTGELFF.

This clone was seen ten or more times. The chain is built from TRBV28 and TRBJ2-1; D is unclear. This CDR3 spans 12 amino acids. CDR1 MDHEN and CDR2 SYDVKM come from the germline V gene. Trimming took off 2 bases at V and 5 bases at J, with 4 bases between the two ends. The CDR3, as DNA: TGTGCCAGCAGTTTAAACCACAATGAGCAGTTCTTC. This codes for CASSLNHNEQFF. The full variable domain, its missing parts supplied by reference TRBV28 and TRBJ2-1, is DVKVTQSSRYLVKRTGEKVFLECVQDMDHENMFWYRQDPGLGLRLIYFSYDVKMKEKGDIPEGYSVSREKKERFSLILESASTNQTSMYLCASSLNHNEQFFGPGTRLTVL.

The rearrangement joins TRBV25-1 to TRBJ2-1; D call uncertain. Looked up from germline, CDR1 is MGHDK and CDR2 is SYGVNS. CDR3 length: 13 residues. V was clipped by 2 bases and J by 5 bases, with 7 bases between them. CDR3 amino acids: CASSEVDDNEQFF. The CDR3 DNA reads as TGTGCCAGCAGTGAAGTAGACGACAATGAGCAGTTCTTC.

As to this clone: The same CDR3 is also encoded by other DNA sequences in this sample. The chain combines TRBV6-1 with TRBJ1-5; D gene uncertain. Per the germline V gene, CDR1 is MNHNS and CDR2 is SASEGT. This CDR3 spans 11 amino acids. Deletions cut 1 base from V and 7 bases from J, with 2 bases between. CDR3 nucleotide sequence: TGTGCCAGCAGTGAAGGACAGCCCCAGCATTTT. Translated: CASSEGQPQHF.

This chain uses TRBV27 with TRBJ1-2; possibly TRBD1 for D (6 bases). Germline V gene lookup returns CDR1 MNHEY and CDR2 SMNVEV (reference sequence). With 0 bases removed from V and 8 bases from J, the gap between germline ends came to 13 bases. This CDR3 region has 14 residues. The CDR3 protein is CASSLSRGVGGYTF. The DNA of the CDR3 is TGTGCCAGCAGTTTATCCAGGGGAGTGGGGGGCTACACCTTC.

The chain combines TRBV5-1 with TRBJ2-6, with 8 bases identical to TRBD1. V dropped 3 bases and J dropped 4; count of bases not matched to a gene: 12. CDR3 length equals 18 residues. Per germline, CDR1 SGHRS and CDR2 YFSETQ. The CDR3 region is CASSSDLDRAAGANVLTF. CDR3 in DNA: TGCGCCAGCAGCTCGGACTTGGACAGGGCGGCCGGGGCCAACGTCCTGACTTTC.

V usage is TRBV5-4 and J usage is TRBJ2-7; 10 bases match TRBD1. CDR3 length equals 16 residues. J gave up 5 bases and V 3 bases, and 11 bases lay outside the gene matches. CDR1 SGHNT and CDR2 YYREEE come from the germline V gene (reference sequence). CDR3 DNA sequence: TGTGCCAGCAGCTCGCGACGACAGGGGGCTTACAACGAGCAGTACTTC. Translation: CASSSRRQGAYNEQYF.

This chain uses TRBV27 with TRBJ2-3, with D unresolved. V was trimmed by 1 base and J by 5 bases, leaving 13 bases between them. The germline V gene has CDR1 MNHEY and CDR2 SMNVEV (reference sequence). CDR3 length: 15 amino acids. The CDR3, as DNA: TGTGCCAGCAGTTTATATCCGTTCCGTCTAGATACGCAGTATTTT. Translating gives CASSLYPFRLDTQYF.

The CDR3 spells CAISGDRTETQYF. The CDR3 DNA sequence: TGTGCCATCAGTGGGGACAGGACCGAGACCCAGTACTTC. The chain joins TRBV10-3 to TRBJ2-5; 8 bases fit TRBD1. The V and J ends lost 4 bases and 5 bases, in that order; junction bases with no gene match: 3. Germline assignment: CDR1 ENHRY and CDR2 SYGVKD. The length of the CDR3 is 13 residues.

Comment on this clone: Germline and junction disagree at one end, which may indicate a read error. This chain uses TRBV6-1 with TRBJ2-6, with D perhaps matching TRBD1 (5 bases). There are 16 residues in the CDR3. Per germline, CDR1 MNHNS and CDR2 SASEGT. The CDR3 DNA reads TGTGCCAGCAGTGAATTGTACTTCTCTGGGGCCAGCGTCCTGACTTTC. It encodes CASSELYFSGASVLTF.

The V call is TRBV7-3, the J call TRBJ2-2, with D maybe TRBD2 (6 bases). The CDR3 has 15 amino acids. The germline V gene encodes CDR1 SGHTA and CDR2 FQGTGA. Trimming cost V 1 base and J 6 bases, with 12 bases left between them. This CDR3 reads CASSLRGPGAGELFF. DNA for the CDR3: TGTGCCAGCAGCTTAAGGGGACCGGGGGCCGGGGAGCTGTTTTTT. Based on the CDR3 plus reference TRBV7-3 and TRBJ2-2, the full variable domain is GAGVSQTPSNKVTEKGKYVELRCDPISGHTALYWYRQSLGQGPEFLIYFQGTGAADDSGLPNDRFFAVRPEGSVSTLKIQRTERGDSAVYLCASSLRGPGAGELFFGEGSRLTVL.

The chain has TRBV15 and TRBJ2-7; D remains unclear. Per the germline V gene, CDR1 is LNHNV and CDR2 is YYDKDF (reference sequence). The CDR3 contains 14 residues. Trimming shortened V by 0 bases and J by 0 bases, and 6 bases separated the two germline ends. The CDR3 DNA sequence: TGTGCCACCAGCAGAGAGACGATCTCCTACGAGCAGTACTTC. Translation: CATSRETISYEQYF.

The sample holds a few counts of this clone. The chain couples TRBV13 to TRBJ2-1; 10 bases line up with TRBD1. Germline-derived CDR1 and CDR2 are PRHDT and FYEKMQ (reference sequence). This CDR3 comprises 13 residues. The J segment lost 7 bases and the V segment lost 8 bases, leaving 5 bases of the junction unmatched. The DNA for the CDR3 is TGTGCCAGCGACAGGGGGCTGAGGAATGAGCAGTTCTTC. As protein: CASDRGLRNEQFF.

The chain recombines TRBV5-1 with TRBJ2-3; 10 bases match TRBD2. CDR1 and CDR2 from the germline V gene are SGHRS and YFSETQ. Losses at the gene ends were 0 bases for V and 1 base for J; bases not matched to a gene: 2. The CDR3 spans 16 residues. The CDR3 DNA follows: TGCGCCAGCAGCTTGGGGGGGACTAGCGGCACAGATACGCAGTATTTT. This sequence encodes CASSLGGTSGTDTQYF.

V and J are TRBV7-8 and TRBJ1-4, with 8 bases aligning to TRBD1. Germline lookup yields CDR1 SGHVS and CDR2 FQNEAQ. Trimming cost V 5 bases and J 3 bases; bases outside gene matches: 8. The CDR3 sequence is 16 residues long. DNA of the CDR3: TGTGCCAGCAGCCCACTGAGGGGACAGGCTAATGAAAAACTGTTTTTT. Translating gives CASSPLRGQANEKLFF.

This chain joins TRBV10-3 and TRBJ2-1; 7 bases are a match to TRBD2. V gave up 0 bases and J gave up 6 bases; unmatched junction bases: 8. This CDR3 is 16 amino acids long. The germline gives CDR1 ENHRY, CDR2 SYGVKD. CDR3 loop: CAISESRAGTLNEQFF. The CDR3 DNA is TGTGCCATCAGTGAGTCCCGAGCGGGAACCCTCAATGAGCAGTTCTTC.

This clone was seen at least ten times. This chain joins TRBV10-2 and TRBJ2-7, with 7 bases fitting TRBD2. CDR1 and CDR2 (germline): WSHSY, SAAADI. CDR3 size: 12 residues. The ends lost 3 bases at V and 9 bases at J; junction bases unmatched: 5. Here the CDR3 reads CASSEGGRGQYF. CDR3 sequence (DNA): TGCGCCAGCAGTGAAGGAGGGAGGGGGCAGTACTTC.

The chain recombines TRBV15 with TRBJ2-7; possibly TRBD1 for D (5 bases). V shed 0 bases and J shed 6 bases, with 12 bases lying between them. The germline V gene encodes CDR1 LNHNV and CDR2 YYDKDF (reference sequence). The CDR3 loop spans 14 amino acids. CDR3 coding DNA: TGTGCCACCAGCAGAGATAAGACAGCTTTCGAGCAGTACTTC. This encodes CATSRDKTAFEQYF.

V and J are TRBV7-2 and TRBJ2-7; TRBD1 or TRBD2 may be the D gene (5 bases each). This CDR3 comprises 15 residues. Germline lookup yields CDR1 SGHTA and CDR2 FQGNSA. Deletions cut 3 bases from V and 1 base from J, with 13 bases between. Here the CDR3 DNA reads TGTGCCAGCAGCTTGGGGGTGACAGCATCCTACGAGCAGTACTTC. This sequence encodes CASSLGVTASYEQYF.

The gene calls are TRBV5-1 and TRBJ2-2; 10 bases align to TRBD1. Trimming removed 4 bases from V and 1 base from J; junction bases left unmatched: 10. The CDR3 loop spans 18 amino acids. CDR1 and CDR2 (germline): SGHRS, YFSETQ. CDR3 protein: CASSPTGGIRGNTGELFF. Written as DNA, the CDR3 is TGCGCCAGCAGCCCGACAGGGGGCATTCGAGGGAACACCGGGGAGCTGTTTTTT.

The chain has TRBV2 and TRBJ2-1; 7 nucleotides match TRBD2. This CDR3 contains 16 residues. Germline assignment: CDR1 SNHLY and CDR2 FYNNEI. The V and J ends lost 3 bases and 1 base, in that order; junction bases with no gene match: 6. The CDR3 is CASSDTAGESYNEQFF. CDR3 DNA sequence: TGTGCCAGCAGTGATACGGCGGGAGAATCCTACAATGAGCAGTTCTTC.

The chain uses TRBV10-2 and TRBJ1-1, with unresolved D. V was shortened by 8 bases and J by 0 bases, with 13 bases between the two germline ends. Germline loops: CDR1 WSHSY, CDR2 SAAADI. This CDR3 is 14 amino acids long. CDR3 in DNA: TGCGCCAGCTCGGCTATGGTAATGAACACTGAAGCTTTCTTT. Amino acid sequence: CASSAMVMNTEAFF.